The sequence of this TCR beta chain was determined in a study of early T cells in non-severe SARS-CoV-2 infection. Looking at the study overall: The chains were unpaired, and the sequenced material was bulk RNA from unsorted whole blood. Study results and caveats: Private and CD4 specificities were missed by VDJdb matching, skewed to anti-spike CD8.

There are a few counts of this clonotype. The antigen is unknown. Tagging with unique molecular identifiers was applied to individual cDNA molecules. TCRdb redid the calling of the 5' RACE reads with MiXCR, one entry per CDR3 protein. The table shows 65,000 to 90,000 distinct CDR3 sequences, with roughly an eighth occurring only once. The source is an adult who was a healthcare worker with PCR-confirmed SARS-CoV-2 infection or an uninfected control (not recorded which). The sample consisted of whole blood.

This chain's CDR3 is CASSPDSPGSTDTQYF. CDR3 in DNA: TGCGCCAGCAGCCCGGACTCGCCCGGTAGCACAGATACGCAGTATTTT. The chain is built from TRBV5-1 and TRBJ2-3; possibly TRBD2 for D (5 bases). Germline CDR1 SGHRS, CDR2 YFSETQ. V was cut by 4 bases and J by 0 bases, with 15 bases left in between. The length of the CDR3 is 16 residues.